This T cell receptor beta chain came from a study of metastatic and nonmetastatic thyroid tumors. Study-level background: Malignant and benign thyroid patients had repertoires compared in peripheral blood and tumor or nodule tissue.

Before thyroid surgery, none of the patients had received any treatment. The authors' processing: Building a distant-metastasis classifier for papillary thyroid cancer drew on CDR3 differences across clinicopathological groups. With MiXCR, TCRdb reprocessed the PCR reads. The V and J calls shown here were made by TCRdb, not taken from the authors' results. The repertoire holds tens of thousands of clones, with around a quarter as singletons. The source is a female donor with papillary thyroid cancer or a benign thyroid nodule (not recorded which). Some clones in this sample may be carry-over from other donors' samples. Sequences were obtained from blood.

The CDR3 protein is CASSRSTDTQYF. Written as DNA, the CDR3 is TGCGCCAGCAGCCGTAGCACAGATACGCAGTATTTT. J is TRBJ2-3 and V is TRBV5-1; D ambiguous. This CDR3 contains 12 residues. CDR1 and CDR2 (germline): SGHRS, YFSETQ. Trimming removed 4 bases from V and 0 bases from J, with 3 bases in between.